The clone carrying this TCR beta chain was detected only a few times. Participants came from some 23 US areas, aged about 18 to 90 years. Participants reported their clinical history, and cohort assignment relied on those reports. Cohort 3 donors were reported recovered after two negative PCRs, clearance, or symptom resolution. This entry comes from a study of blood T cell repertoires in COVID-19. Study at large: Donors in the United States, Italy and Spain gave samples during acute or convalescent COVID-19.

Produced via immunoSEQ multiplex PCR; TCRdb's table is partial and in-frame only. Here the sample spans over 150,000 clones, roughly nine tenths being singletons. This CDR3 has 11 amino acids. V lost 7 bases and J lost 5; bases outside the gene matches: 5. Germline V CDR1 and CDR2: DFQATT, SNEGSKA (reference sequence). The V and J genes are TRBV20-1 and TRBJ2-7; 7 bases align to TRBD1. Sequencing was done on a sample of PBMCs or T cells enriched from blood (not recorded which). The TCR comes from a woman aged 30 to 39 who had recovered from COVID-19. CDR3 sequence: CSGQGTDEQYF. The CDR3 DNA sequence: TGCAGTGGACAGGGTACTGACGAGCAGTACTTC.